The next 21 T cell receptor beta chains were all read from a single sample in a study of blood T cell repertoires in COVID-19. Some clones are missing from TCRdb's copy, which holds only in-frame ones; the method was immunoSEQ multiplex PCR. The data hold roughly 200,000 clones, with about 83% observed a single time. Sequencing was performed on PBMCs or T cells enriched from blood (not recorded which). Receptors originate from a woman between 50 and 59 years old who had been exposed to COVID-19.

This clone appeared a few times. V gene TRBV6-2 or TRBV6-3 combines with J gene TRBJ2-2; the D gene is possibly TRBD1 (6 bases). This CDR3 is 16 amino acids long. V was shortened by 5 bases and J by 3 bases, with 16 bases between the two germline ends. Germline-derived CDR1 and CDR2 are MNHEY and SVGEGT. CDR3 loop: CASSGPRDIDTGELFF. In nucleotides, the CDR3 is TGTGCCAGCAGTGGGCCTCGGGACATCGACACCGGGGAGCTGTTTTTT.

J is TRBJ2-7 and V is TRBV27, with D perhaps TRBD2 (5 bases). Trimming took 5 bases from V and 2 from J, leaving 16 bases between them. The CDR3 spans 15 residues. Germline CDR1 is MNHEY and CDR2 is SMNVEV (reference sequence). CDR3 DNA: TGTGCCAGCAGTCCCGGACTCCCGGAGCCCTACGAGCAGTACTTC. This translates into CASSPGLPEPYEQYF.

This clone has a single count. CDR3 sequence reads: CASSERLAGTEQFF. CDR3 nucleotide sequence: TGTGCCAGCAGCGAGAGGCTAGCGGGGACTGAGCAGTTCTTC. This chain connects TRBV9 to TRBJ2-1; 9 nucleotides match TRBD2. The ends lost 3 bases at V and 9 bases at J; junction bases unmatched: 7. The CDR3 is made up of 14 amino acids. CDR1 is SGDLS and CDR2 is YYNGEE in the germline V gene.

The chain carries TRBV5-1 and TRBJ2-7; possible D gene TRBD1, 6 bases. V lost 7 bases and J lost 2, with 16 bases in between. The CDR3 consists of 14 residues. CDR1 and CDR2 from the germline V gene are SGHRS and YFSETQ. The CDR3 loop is CASQLEWGPYEQYF. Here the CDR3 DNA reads TGCGCCAGCCAGTTGGAATGGGGGCCCTACGAGCAGTACTTC.

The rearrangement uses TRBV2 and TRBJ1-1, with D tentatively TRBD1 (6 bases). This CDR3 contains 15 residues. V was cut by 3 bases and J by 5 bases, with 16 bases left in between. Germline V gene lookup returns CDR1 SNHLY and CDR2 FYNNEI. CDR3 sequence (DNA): TGTGCCAGCAGTGAGAGAACAGGGCGGAGAACTGAAGCTTTCTTT. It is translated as CASSERTGRRTEAFF.

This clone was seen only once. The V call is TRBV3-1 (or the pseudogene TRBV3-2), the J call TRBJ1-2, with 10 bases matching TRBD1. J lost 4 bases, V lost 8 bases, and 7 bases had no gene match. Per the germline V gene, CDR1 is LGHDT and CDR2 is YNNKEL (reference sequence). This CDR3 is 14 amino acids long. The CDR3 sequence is CASLGTGATYGYTF. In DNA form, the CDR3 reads TGTGCCAGCTTAGGGACAGGGGCCACCTATGGCTACACCTTC.

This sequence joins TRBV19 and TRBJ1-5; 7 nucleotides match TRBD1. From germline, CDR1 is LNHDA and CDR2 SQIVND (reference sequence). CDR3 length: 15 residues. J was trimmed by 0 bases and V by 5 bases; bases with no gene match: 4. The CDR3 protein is CASSAGQYSNQPQHF. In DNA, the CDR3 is TGTGCCAGTAGTGCGGGACAGTATAGCAATCAGCCCCAGCATTTT.

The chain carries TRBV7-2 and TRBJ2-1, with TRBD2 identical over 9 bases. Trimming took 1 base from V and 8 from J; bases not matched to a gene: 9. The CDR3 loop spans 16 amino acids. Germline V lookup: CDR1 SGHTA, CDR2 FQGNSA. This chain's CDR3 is CASSLVGGGALDEQFF. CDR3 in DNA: TGTGCCAGCAGCTTAGTCGGCGGGGGGGCTCTGGATGAGCAGTTCTTC.

The CDR3 DNA reads TGTGCCAGCAGTTTATCGGCCCGGGACACTGAAGCTTTCTTT. This encodes CASSLSARDTEAFF. The rearrangement uses TRBV28 and TRBJ1-1, with unresolved D. This CDR3 contains 14 residues. From germline, CDR1 is MDHEN and CDR2 SYDVKM. V was clipped by 1 base and J by 3 bases, with 9 bases between them. The full variable domain, in which reference TRBV28 and TRBJ1-1 provide the parts outside the CDR3, is DVKVTQSSRYLVKRTGEKVFLECVQDMDHENMFWYRQDPGLGLRLIYFSYDVKMKEKGDIPEGYSVSREKKERFSLILESASTNQTSMYLCASSLSARDTEAFFGQGTRLTVV.

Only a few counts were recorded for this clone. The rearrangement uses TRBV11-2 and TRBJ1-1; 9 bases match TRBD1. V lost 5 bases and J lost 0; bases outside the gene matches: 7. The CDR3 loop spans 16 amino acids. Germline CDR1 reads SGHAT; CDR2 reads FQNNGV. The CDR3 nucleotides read TGTGCCAGCAGCACCGACAGGGGGTTCATGAACACTGAAGCTTTCTTT. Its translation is CASSTDRGFMNTEAFF.

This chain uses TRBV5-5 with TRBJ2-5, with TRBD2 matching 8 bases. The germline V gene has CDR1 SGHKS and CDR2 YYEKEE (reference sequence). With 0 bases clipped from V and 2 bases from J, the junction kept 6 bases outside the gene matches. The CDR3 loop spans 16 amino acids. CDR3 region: CASSLVAGWGQETQYF. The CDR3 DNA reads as TGTGCCAGCAGCTTGGTAGCGGGGTGGGGGCAAGAGACCCAGTACTTC.

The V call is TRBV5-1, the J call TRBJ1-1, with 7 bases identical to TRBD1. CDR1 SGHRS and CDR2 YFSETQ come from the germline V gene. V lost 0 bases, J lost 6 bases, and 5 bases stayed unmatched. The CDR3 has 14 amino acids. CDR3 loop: CASSLGDSKPEAFF. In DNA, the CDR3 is TGCGCCAGCAGCTTGGGGGACAGTAAACCTGAAGCTTTCTTT.

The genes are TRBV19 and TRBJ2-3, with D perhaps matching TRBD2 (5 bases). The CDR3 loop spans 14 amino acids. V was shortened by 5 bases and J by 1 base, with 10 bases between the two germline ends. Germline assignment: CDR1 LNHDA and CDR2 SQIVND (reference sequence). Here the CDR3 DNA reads TGTGCCAGTAGTTGGACTCAGGGCACAGATACGCAGTATTTT. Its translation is CASSWTQGTDTQYF.

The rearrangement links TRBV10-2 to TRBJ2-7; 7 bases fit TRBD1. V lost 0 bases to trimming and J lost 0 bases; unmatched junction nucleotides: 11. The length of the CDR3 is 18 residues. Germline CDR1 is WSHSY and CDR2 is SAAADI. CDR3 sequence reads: CASSESRPGTAFSYEQYF. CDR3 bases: TGCGCCAGCAGTGAGTCGCGCCCCGGGACAGCTTTCTCCTACGAGCAGTACTTC.

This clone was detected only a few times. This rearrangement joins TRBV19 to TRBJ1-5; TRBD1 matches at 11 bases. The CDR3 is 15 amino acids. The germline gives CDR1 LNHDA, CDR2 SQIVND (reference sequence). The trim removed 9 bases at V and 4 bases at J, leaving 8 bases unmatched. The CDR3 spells CASRDRGAVNQPQHF. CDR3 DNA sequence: TGTGCCAGCCGGGACAGGGGGGCTGTGAATCAGCCCCAGCATTTT.

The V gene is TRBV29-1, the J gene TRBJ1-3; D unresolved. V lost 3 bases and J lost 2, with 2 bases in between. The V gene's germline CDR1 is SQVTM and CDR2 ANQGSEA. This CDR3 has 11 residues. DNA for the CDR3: TGCAGCGTTGACGCTGGAAACACCATATATTTT. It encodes CSVDAGNTIYF.

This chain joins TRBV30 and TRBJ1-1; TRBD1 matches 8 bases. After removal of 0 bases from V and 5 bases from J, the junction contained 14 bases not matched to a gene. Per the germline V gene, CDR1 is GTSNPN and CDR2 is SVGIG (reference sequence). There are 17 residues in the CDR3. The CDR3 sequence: CAWSVLAAGGGSTEAFF. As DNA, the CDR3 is TGTGCCTGGAGTGTATTGGCGGCAGGGGGCGGGAGTACTGAAGCTTTCTTT. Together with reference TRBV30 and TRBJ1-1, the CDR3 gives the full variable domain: SQTIHQWPATLVQPVGSPLSLECTVEGTSNPNLYWYRQAAGRGLQLLFYSVGIGQISSEVPQNLSASRPQDRQFILSSKKLLLSDSGFYLCAWSVLAAGGGSTEAFFGQGTRLTVV.

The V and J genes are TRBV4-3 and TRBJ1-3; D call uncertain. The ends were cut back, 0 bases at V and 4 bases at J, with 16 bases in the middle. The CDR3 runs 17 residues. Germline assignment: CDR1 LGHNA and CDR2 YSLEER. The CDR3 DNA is TGCGCCAGCAGCCAAGATTTGGCGGGCAGTAAAGGAAACACCATATATTTT. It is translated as CASSQDLAGSKGNTIYF.

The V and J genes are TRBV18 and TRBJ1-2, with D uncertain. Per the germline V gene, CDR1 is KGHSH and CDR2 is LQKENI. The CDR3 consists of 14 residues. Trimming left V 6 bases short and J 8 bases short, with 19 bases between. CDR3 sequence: CASSPGSTRAGYTF. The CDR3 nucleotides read TGTGCCAGCTCGCCCGGGTCCACTCGAGCGGGCTACACCTTC.

CDR3 DNA sequence: TGCGCCAGCAGCCAAGTTGGAAGGGCGCGGGGCACAGATACGCAGTATTTT. Amino acids: CASSQVGRARGTDTQYF. The rearrangement uses TRBV4-1 and TRBJ2-3; possible D gene TRBD2, 5 bases. The CDR3 runs to 17 residues. Germline V CDR1 and CDR2: MGHRA, YSYEKL. V lost 1 base and J lost 1, with 15 bases in between.

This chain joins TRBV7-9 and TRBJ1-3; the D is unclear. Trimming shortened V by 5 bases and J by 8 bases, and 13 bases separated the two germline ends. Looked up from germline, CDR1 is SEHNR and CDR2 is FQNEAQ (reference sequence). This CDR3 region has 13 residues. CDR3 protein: CASSPPVPDTIYF. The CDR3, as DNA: TGTGCCAGCAGCCCCCCCGTTCCCGACACCATATATTTT.